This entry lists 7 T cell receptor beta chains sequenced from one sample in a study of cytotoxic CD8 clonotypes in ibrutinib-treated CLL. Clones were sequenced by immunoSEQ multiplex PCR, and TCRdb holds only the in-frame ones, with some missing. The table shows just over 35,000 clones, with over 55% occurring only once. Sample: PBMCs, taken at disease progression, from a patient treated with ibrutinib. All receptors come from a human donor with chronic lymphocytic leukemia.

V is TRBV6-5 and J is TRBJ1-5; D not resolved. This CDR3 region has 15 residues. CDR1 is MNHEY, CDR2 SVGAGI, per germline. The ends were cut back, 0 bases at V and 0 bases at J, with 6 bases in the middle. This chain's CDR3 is CASSYSGNSNQPQHF. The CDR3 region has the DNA TGTGCCAGCAGTTACTCAGGGAATAGCAATCAGCCCCAGCATTTT.

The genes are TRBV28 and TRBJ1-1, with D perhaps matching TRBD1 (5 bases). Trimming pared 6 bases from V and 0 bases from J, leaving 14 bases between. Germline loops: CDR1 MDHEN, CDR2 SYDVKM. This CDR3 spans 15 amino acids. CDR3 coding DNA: TGTGCCAGCAGCTCACCGGGACGTATGAACACTGAAGCTTTCTTT. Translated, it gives CASSSPGRMNTEAFF.

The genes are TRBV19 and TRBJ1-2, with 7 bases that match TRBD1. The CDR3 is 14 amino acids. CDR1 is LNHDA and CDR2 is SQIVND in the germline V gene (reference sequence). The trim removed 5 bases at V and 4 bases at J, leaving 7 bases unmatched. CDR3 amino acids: CASSPEGQFYGYTF. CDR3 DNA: TGTGCCAGTAGTCCAGAGGGACAGTTCTATGGCTACACCTTC.

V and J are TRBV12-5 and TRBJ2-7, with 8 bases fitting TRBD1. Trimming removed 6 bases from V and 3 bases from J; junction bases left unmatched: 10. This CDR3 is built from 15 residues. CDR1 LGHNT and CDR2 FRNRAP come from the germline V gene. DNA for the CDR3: TGTGCTAGTGGCAGAGGACAGGGTTGGGACTACGAGCAGTACTTC. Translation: CASGRGQGWDYEQYF.

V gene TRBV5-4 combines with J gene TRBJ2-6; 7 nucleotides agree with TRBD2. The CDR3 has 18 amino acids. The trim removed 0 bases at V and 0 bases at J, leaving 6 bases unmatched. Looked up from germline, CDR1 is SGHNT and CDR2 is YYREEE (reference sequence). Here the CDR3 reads CASSLVEGGGSGANVLTF. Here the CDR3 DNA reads TGTGCCAGCAGCTTGGTAGAGGGCGGGGGCTCTGGGGCCAACGTCCTGACTTTC.

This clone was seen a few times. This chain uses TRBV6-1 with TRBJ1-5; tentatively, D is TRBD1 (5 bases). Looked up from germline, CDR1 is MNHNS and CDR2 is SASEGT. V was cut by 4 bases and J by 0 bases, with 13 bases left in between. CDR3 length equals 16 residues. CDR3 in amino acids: CASSGRAGDSNQPQHF. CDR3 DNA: TGTGCCAGCAGTGGCAGGGCTGGGGATAGCAATCAGCCCCAGCATTTT.

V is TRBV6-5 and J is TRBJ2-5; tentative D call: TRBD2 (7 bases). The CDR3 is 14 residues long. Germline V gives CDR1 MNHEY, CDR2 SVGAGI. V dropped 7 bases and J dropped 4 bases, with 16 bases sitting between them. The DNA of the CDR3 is TGTGCCAGCATGGATGGGGGGGCCGGAGAGACCCAGTACTTC. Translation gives CASMDGGAGETQYF.